This passage covers 25 T cell receptor beta chains from one sample sequenced in a study of T cell responses to AZD1222 COVID-19 vaccine. TCRdb's table, derived via immunoSEQ multiplex PCR, lists solely in-frame clones and lacks some. The sample holds under 150,000 clones, roughly 92% seen once. The sequencing used peripheral blood, collected 28 days after the second AZD1222 dose. These receptors all come from an adult who received the AZD1222 COVID-19 vaccine.

The chain employs TRBV5-1 and TRBJ1-1; D is possibly TRBD1 (5 bases). The CDR3 consists of 14 residues. V dropped 4 bases and J dropped 5 bases, with 15 bases sitting between them. Per the germline V gene, CDR1 is SGHRS and CDR2 is YFSETQ. CDR3 coding DNA: TGCGCCAGCAGCCTTCGGGACCTGACAACTGAAGCTTTCTTT. Translating gives CASSLRDLTTEAFF.

CDR3 DNA sequence: TGTGCCAGCAGGCCGCCGGGACAGGGGGGCTCTGGGGCCAACGTCCTGACTTTC. Translation gives CASRPPGQGGSGANVLTF. The chain joins TRBV27 to TRBJ2-6, with 11 bases aligning to TRBD1. The germline CDR1 and CDR2 sequences are MNHEY and SMNVEV (reference sequence). V lost 6 bases and J lost 0; bases outside the gene matches: 7. The CDR3 length is 18 residues. The full variable domain, rest sourced from reference TRBV27 and TRBJ2-6, is EAQVTQNPRYLITVTGKKLTVTCSQNMNHEYMSWYRQDPGLGLRQIYYSMNVEVTDKGDVPEGYKVSRKEKRNFPLILESPSPNQTSLYFCASRPPGQGGSGANVLTFGAGSRLTVL.

The chain recombines TRBV15 with TRBJ1-1; D is ambiguous. The V gene's germline CDR1 is LNHNV and CDR2 YYDKDF (reference sequence). This CDR3 is built from 15 residues. With 0 bases removed from V and 1 base from J, the gap between germline ends came to 9 bases. The CDR3 reads CATSRDGRPNTEAFF. The CDR3 DNA follows: TGTGCCACCAGCAGAGATGGACGCCCGAACACTGAAGCTTTCTTT.

This clone has only a few counts. The V call is TRBV30, the J call TRBJ1-4, with a tentative D call TRBD1 (5 bases). Between the trimmed V and J ends, which lost 1 base and 5 bases, there was a span of 8 bases. Germline lookup yields CDR1 GTSNPN and CDR2 SVGIG (reference sequence). The CDR3 extends over 13 amino acids. CDR3 sequence (DNA): TGTGCCTGGAGTGATAGACAGAATGAAAAACTGTTTTTT. It encodes CAWSDRQNEKLFF.

This chain joins TRBV5-8 and TRBJ1-4, with D perhaps TRBD1 (5 bases). The germline V and J ends were trimmed by 1 base and 7 bases, with 14 bases remaining between them. The germline gives CDR1 SGHTS, CDR2 YDEGEE. This CDR3 region has 15 residues. CDR3 region: CASSLMGTKAEKLFF. The CDR3 coding sequence is TGTGCCAGCAGCTTGATGGGGACGAAGGCTGAAAAACTGTTTTTT.

V usage is TRBV15 and J usage is TRBJ2-7; the match to TRBD2 covers 9 bases. Germline values: CDR1 LNHNV, CDR2 YYDKDF (reference sequence). CDR3 length equals 14 residues. Trimming cost V 5 bases and J 3 bases; bases outside gene matches: 5. For the CDR3, the DNA is TGTGCCACCAGCCCCGGACTAGCGAGCTACGAGCAGTACTTC. The encoded protein is CATSPGLASYEQYF.

The chain carries TRBV5-1 and TRBJ2-7, with 10 bases fitting TRBD2. This CDR3 is built from 16 residues. Unmatched junction bases numbered 11, after V lost 4 bases and J lost 4 bases. The germline V gene has CDR1 SGHRS and CDR2 YFSETQ. CDR3 sequence: CASSPLASGGSYEQYF. The CDR3 region has the DNA TGCGCCAGCAGCCCCCTGGCTAGCGGGGGATCTTACGAGCAGTACTTC.

This clone was counted a single time. V is TRBV29-1 and J is TRBJ2-3, with 7 bases lining up with TRBD1. Germline lookup yields CDR1 SQVTM and CDR2 ANQGSEA. Trimming cost V 6 bases and J 2 bases; bases outside gene matches: 8. The CDR3 is 14 amino acids. The CDR3 region is CSVLTGTDTDTQYF. The CDR3 DNA follows: TGCAGCGTCCTTACCGGGACAGACACAGATACGCAGTATTTT.

The V call is TRBV7-3, the J call TRBJ1-1; no clear D gene. The CDR3 contains 14 residues. Germline CDR1 is SGHTA and CDR2 is FQGTGA. Trimming shortened V by 3 bases and J by 2 bases, and 10 bases separated the two germline ends. This CDR3 reads CASSFAGGNTEAFF. Written as DNA, the CDR3 is TGTGCCAGCAGCTTTGCCGGAGGAAACACTGAAGCTTTCTTT. Full variable domain (rest looked up from reference TRBV7-3 and TRBJ1-1): GAGVSQTPSNKVTEKGKYVELRCDPISGHTALYWYRQSLGQGPEFLIYFQGTGAADDSGLPNDRFFAVRPEGSVSTLKIQRTERGDSAVYLCASSFAGGNTEAFFGQGTRLTVV.

The chain recombines TRBV29-1 with TRBJ1-1; D is possibly TRBD1 (6 bases). The ends were cut back, 4 bases at V and 5 bases at J, with 17 bases in the middle. The CDR3 length is 14 residues. Germline lookup yields CDR1 SQVTM and CDR2 ANQGSEA. CDR3 residues: CSVVGGVGGTEAFF. The CDR3 region has the DNA TGCAGCGTTGTAGGAGGAGTAGGGGGAACTGAAGCTTTCTTT.

Written as DNA, the CDR3 is TGTGCCAGCAGCTCCGGTCGAGGAGGAGTAGAGCAGTTCTTC. Translated: CASSSGRGGVEQFF. The chain couples TRBV7-9 to TRBJ2-1; D may be TRBD2 (5 bases). Germline assignment: CDR1 SEHNR and CDR2 FQNEAQ (reference sequence). Trimming removed 4 bases from V and 10 bases from J, with 17 bases in between. The CDR3 runs to 14 residues.

V gene TRBV5-1 combines with J gene TRBJ2-7, with TRBD2 identical over 9 bases. This CDR3 has 17 amino acids. V shed 2 bases, J shed 3 bases, and the junction held 12 bases outside the gene matches. Germline V lookup: CDR1 SGHRS, CDR2 YFSETQ. The CDR3 reads CASSLGVLSGRHYEQYF. CDR3 nucleotides: TGCGCCAGCAGCTTAGGTGTCCTTAGCGGGAGACACTACGAGCAGTACTTC.

The V call is TRBV18, the J call TRBJ1-3; D is unresolved. V was clipped by 1 base and J by 0 bases, with 10 bases between them. The CDR3 extends over 16 amino acids. Germline lookup yields CDR1 KGHSH and CDR2 LQKENI. This CDR3 reads CASSPQDSSSGNTIYF. The CDR3 nucleotides are TGTGCCAGCTCACCACAGGATAGCAGCTCTGGAAACACCATATATTTT.

The chain combines TRBV9 with TRBJ2-7; D possibly uses TRBD1 or TRBD2 (6 bases each). CDR1 is SGDLS and CDR2 is YYNGEE in the germline V gene. CDR3 length: 14 residues. Between the trimmed V and J ends, which lost 0 bases and 2 bases, there was a span of 9 bases. The CDR3 reads CASSVGRGAYEQYF. In nucleotides, the CDR3 is TGTGCCAGCAGCGTAGGTAGGGGGGCCTACGAGCAGTACTTC.

DNA of the CDR3: TGTGCCAGCAGAGGAAACACCATATATTTT. Amino acid sequence: CASRGNTIYF. The chain carries TRBV2 and TRBJ1-3; D is undetermined. The CDR3 consists of 10 residues. In germline, CDR1 is SNHLY, CDR2 FYNNEI. The V and J ends lost 6 bases and 4 bases respectively, with 1 base between them. The full variable domain, in which reference TRBV2 and TRBJ1-3 provide the parts outside the CDR3, is EPEVTQTPSHQVTQMGQEVILRCVPISNHLYFYWYRQILGQKVEFLVSFYNNEISEKSEIFDDQFSVERPDGSNFTLKIRSTKLEDSAMYFCASRGNTIYFGEGSWLTVV.

The chain has TRBV4-3 and TRBJ2-1, with TRBD2 identical over 9 bases. The trim removed 0 bases at V and 6 bases at J, leaving 6 bases unmatched. The CDR3 contains 16 residues. The germline gives CDR1 LGHNA, CDR2 YSLEER. For the CDR3, the DNA is TGCGCCAGCAGCCAAGAAGCTAGCGGGGCCCTCAATGAGCAGTTCTTC. It specifies CASSQEASGALNEQFF.

The chain carries TRBV30 and TRBJ2-1, with 9 bases that match TRBD2. J lost 6 bases, V lost 5 bases, and 14 bases had no gene match. Germline CDR1 GTSNPN, CDR2 SVGIG (reference sequence). The CDR3 loop spans 16 amino acids. The CDR3 DNA reads as TGTGCCTGGTACAAGTATGGTAGCGGGGGCGGCAATGAGCAGTTCTTC. The encoded protein is CAWYKYGSGGGNEQFF.

This chain connects TRBV5-1 to TRBJ2-3; 7 bases map to TRBD2. The CDR3 length is 15 residues. Germline CDR1 reads SGHRS; CDR2 reads YFSETQ. V shed 5 bases, J shed 2 bases, and the junction held 8 bases outside the gene matches. CDR3 in amino acids: CASSSLAGYTDTQYF. In DNA form, the CDR3 reads TGCGCCAGCAGTTCCTTAGCGGGTTACACAGATACGCAGTATTTT.

The rearrangement uses TRBV7-8 and TRBJ1-5, with TRBD1 matching over 7 bases. After removal of 6 bases from V and 9 bases from J, the junction contained 8 bases not matched to a gene. Germline loops: CDR1 SGHVS, CDR2 FQNEAQ. The CDR3 has 13 residues. The CDR3 sequence: CASSLTGFGPQHF. For the CDR3, the DNA is TGTGCCAGCAGTCTGACAGGGTTCGGGCCCCAGCATTTT.

The chain has TRBV5-6 and TRBJ2-1, with 10 bases matching TRBD2. Germline trimming cut 4 bases from V and 1 base from J; bases unmatched to any gene: 2. Germline lookup yields CDR1 SGHDT and CDR2 YYEEEE. CDR3 length equals 15 residues. The CDR3 bases are TGTGCCAGCAGCACGACTAGCGGGTCCTACAATGAGCAGTTCTTC. It encodes CASSTTSGSYNEQFF.

The chain is built from TRBV7-9 and TRBJ2-1, with TRBD2 identical over 15 bases. V dropped 8 bases and J dropped 5; count of bases not matched to a gene: 13. CDR1 SEHNR and CDR2 FQNEAQ come from the germline V gene (reference sequence). There are 18 residues in the CDR3. The CDR3 sequence is CASAGLAGGPFVDNEQFF. The CDR3 DNA reads as TGTGCCAGCGCCGGACTAGCGGGAGGGCCTTTTGTAGACAATGAGCAGTTCTTC.

This chain connects TRBV19 to TRBJ2-3; perhaps TRBD1 as D (6 bases). The germline gives CDR1 LNHDA, CDR2 SQIVND (reference sequence). Trimming removed 7 bases from V and 7 bases from J, with 18 bases in between. This CDR3 has 14 residues. The CDR3 DNA reads as TGTGCCAGTAACCCCCAGGGGTCACAGAATACGCAGTATTTT. Protein product: CASNPQGSQNTQYF. The full variable domain, completed using reference TRBV19 and TRBJ2-3, is DGGITQSPKYLFRKEGQNVTLSCEQNLNHDAMYWYRQDPGQGLRLIYYSQIVNDFQKGDIAEGYSVSREKKESFPLTVTSAQKNPTAFYLCASNPQGSQNTQYFGPGTRLTVL.

The chain combines TRBV4-2 with TRBJ1-2; D remains ambiguous. The germline V gene has CDR1 LGHNA and CDR2 YNFKEQ. V lost 0 bases and J 7 bases, leaving 6 bases between the germline ends. The CDR3 has 12 amino acids. DNA of the CDR3: TGTGCCAGCAGCCAAGATCAAGGTGGCTACACCTTC. Translation: CASSQDQGGYTF.

The rearrangement links TRBV6-5 to TRBJ1-2, with D tentatively TRBD1 (6 bases). V gave up 0 bases and J gave up 7 bases, with 6 bases separating them. Germline assignment: CDR1 MNHEY and CDR2 SVGAGI. The CDR3 consists of 12 residues. CDR3 bases: TGTGCCAGCAGTTACTCACAGGGTGGCTACACCTTC. Amino acid sequence: CASSYSQGGYTF.

The chain combines TRBV2 with TRBJ2-2; D is undetermined. V was pared by 2 bases and J by 5 bases, with 3 bases between. The CDR3 totals 12 residues. Germline V gene sequence: CDR1 SNHLY, CDR2 FYNNEI. CDR3 loop: CASSEKTGELFF. CDR3 coding DNA: TGTGCCAGCAGTGAAAAAACCGGGGAGCTGTTTTTT.